The clone carrying this T cell receptor (beta chain) was recorded once. This sample stems from a study of control samples from healthy donors and cancer patients. The assay was immunoSEQ multiplex PCR, and TCRdb's table has in-frame clones only and misses some. The data contain fewer than 95,000 clones, approximately 90% of them singletons. V shed 1 base and J 10 bases; nucleotides not matched to a gene: 7. Germline CDR1 is SGHTA and CDR2 is FQGNSA. The CDR3 spans 15 residues. This TCR came from a woman between 45 and 60 years old in good health. The sample taken for sequencing was blood. This chain joins TRBV7-2 and TRBJ1-6; 7 bases align to TRBD1. The CDR3 coding sequence is TGTGCCAGCAGCTTAGTCCCAGGGGGAAACTCACCCCTCCACTTT. Protein: CASSLVPGGNSPLHF. The full variable domain, in which reference TRBV7-2 and TRBJ1-6 provide the parts outside the CDR3, is GAGVSQSPSNKVTEKGKDVELRCDPISGHTALYWYRQSLGQGLEFLIYFQGNSAPDKSGLPSDRFSAERTGGSVSTLTIQRTQQEDSAVYLCASSLVPGGNSPLHFGNGTRLTVT.